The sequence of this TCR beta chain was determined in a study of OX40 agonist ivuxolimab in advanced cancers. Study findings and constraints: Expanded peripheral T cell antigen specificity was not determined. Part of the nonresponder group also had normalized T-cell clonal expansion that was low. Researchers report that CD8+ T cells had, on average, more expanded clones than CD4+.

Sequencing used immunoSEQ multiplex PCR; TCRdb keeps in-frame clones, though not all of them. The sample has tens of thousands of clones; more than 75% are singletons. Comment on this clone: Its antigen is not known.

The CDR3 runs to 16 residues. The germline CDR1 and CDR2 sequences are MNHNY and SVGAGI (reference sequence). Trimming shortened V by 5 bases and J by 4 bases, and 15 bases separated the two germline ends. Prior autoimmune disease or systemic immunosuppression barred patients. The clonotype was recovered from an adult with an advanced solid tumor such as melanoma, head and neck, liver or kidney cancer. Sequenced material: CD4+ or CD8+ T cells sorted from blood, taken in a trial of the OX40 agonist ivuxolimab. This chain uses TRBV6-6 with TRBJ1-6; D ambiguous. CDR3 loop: CASSKQQSLYNSPLHF. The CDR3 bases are TGTGCCAGCAGTAAACAGCAATCGTTATATAATTCACCCCTCCACTTT.